This TCR beta chain was profiled in a study of spatial heterogeneity in lung cancer. As for the study in general: A module score for T cells, taken from matched bulk RNA-seq, correlated strongly with TCR transcript counts in tumor regions. Points from the study as a whole: The authors estimated that roughly 7.3% of tumor T cells were covered for alpha chains and about 12% for beta chains. Higher tumor mutation counts went along with higher counts of expanded intratumoral alpha and beta TCRs.

One entry per CDR3 protein results from TCRdb running MiXCR on the 5' RACE reads. This table holds about 3,500 distinct CDR3 sequences, about 15% found once. Time point reported: sample taken at primary tumor resection. Unsorted whole RNA samples from tumor, nontumor lung or frozen PBMC were sequenced. The table lists this clonotype with many counts. The antigen remains unidentified. This beta chain is a stray read from a library made for alpha chains; its abundance is not meaningful. The junction had 14 bases not matched to a gene; V was cut back by 7 bases and J by 0 bases. CDR3 size: 17 residues. The germline gives CDR1 LGHNT, CDR2 FRNRAP.

This TCR was sampled from a female donor with early-stage non-small cell lung cancer. The rearrangement links TRBV12-5 to TRBJ2-7; 8 positions agree with TRBD2. The material sequenced was lung tumor tissue, taken at surgery. Written as DNA, the CDR3 is TGTGCTAGTGCCCTAATCCGGGGGGGGCCTACCTCCTACGAGCAGTACTTC. This translates into CASALIRGGPTSYEQYF.